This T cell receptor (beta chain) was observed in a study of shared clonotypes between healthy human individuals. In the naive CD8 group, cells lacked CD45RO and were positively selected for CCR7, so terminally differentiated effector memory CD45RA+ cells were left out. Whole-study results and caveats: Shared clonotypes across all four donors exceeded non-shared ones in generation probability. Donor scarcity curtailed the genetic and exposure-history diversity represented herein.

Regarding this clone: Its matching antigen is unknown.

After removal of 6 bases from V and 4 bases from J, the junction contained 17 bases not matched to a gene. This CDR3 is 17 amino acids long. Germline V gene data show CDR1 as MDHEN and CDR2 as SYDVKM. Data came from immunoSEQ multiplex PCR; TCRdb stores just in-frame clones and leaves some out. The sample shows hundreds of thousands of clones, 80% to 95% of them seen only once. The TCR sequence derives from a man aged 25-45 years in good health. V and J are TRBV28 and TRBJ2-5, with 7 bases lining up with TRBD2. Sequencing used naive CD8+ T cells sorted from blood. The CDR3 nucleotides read TGTGCCAGCAGCTCCAGTTTAGGGCTAGCGGAGTCAGAGACCCAGTACTTC. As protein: CASSSSLGLAESETQYF.